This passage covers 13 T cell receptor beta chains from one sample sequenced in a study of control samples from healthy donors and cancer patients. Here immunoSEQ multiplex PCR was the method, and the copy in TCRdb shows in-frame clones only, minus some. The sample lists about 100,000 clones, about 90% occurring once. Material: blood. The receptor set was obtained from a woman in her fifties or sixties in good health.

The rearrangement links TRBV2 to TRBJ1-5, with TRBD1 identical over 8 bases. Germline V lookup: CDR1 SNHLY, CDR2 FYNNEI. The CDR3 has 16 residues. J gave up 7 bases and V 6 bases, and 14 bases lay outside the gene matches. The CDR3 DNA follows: TGTGCCAGCAGCCAACCACAGGGGGAATTGGAGCAGCCCCAGCATTTT. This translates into CASSQPQGELEQPQHF.

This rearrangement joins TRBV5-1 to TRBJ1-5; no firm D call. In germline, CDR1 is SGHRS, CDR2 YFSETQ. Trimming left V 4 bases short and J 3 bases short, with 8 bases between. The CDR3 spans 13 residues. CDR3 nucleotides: TGCGCCAGCAGCCCTATCCCCAATCAGCCCCAGCATTTT. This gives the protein CASSPIPNQPQHF.

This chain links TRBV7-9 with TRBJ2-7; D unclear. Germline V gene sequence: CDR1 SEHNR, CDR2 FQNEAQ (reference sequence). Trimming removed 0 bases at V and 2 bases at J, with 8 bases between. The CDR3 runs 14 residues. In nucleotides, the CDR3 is TGTGCCAGCAGCTTAGCGGGTAGGGCCTACGAGCAGTACTTC. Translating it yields CASSLAGRAYEQYF. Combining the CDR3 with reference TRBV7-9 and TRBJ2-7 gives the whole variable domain DTGVSQNPRHKITKRGQNVTFRCDPISEHNRLYWYRQTLGQGPEFLTYFQNEAQLEKSRLLSDRFSAERPKGSFSTLEIQRTEQGDSAMYLCASSLAGRAYEQYFGPGTRLTVT.

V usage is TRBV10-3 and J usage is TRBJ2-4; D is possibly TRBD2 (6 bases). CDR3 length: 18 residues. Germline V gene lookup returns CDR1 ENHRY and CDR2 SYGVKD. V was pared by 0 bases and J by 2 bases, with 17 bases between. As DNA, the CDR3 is TGTGCCATCAGTGAGTCGGGGAGGTTGGGTAGGTCCAAAAACATTCAGTACTTC. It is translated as CAISESGRLGRSKNIQYF.

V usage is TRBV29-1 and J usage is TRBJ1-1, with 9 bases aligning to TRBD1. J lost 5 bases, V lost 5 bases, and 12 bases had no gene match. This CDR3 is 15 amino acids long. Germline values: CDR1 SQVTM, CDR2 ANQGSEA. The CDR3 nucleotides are TGCAGCGTTTTCTCACCGGGACAGGGATATACTGAAGCTTTCTTT. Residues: CSVFSPGQGYTEAFF. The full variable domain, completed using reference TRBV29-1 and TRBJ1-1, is SAVISQKPSRDICQRGTSLTIQCQVDSQVTMMFWYRQQPGQSLTLIATANQGSEATYESGFVIDKFPISRPNLTFSTLTVSNMSPEDSSIYLCSVFSPGQGYTEAFFGQGTRLTVV.

CDR3 in DNA: TGTGCCAGCAGCTTAGAGGGGGGGACTGGGGCCAACGTCCTGACTTTC. Protein sequence: CASSLEGGTGANVLTF. The gene calls are TRBV7-8 and TRBJ2-6; tentatively, D is TRBD2 (7 bases). The CDR3 has 16 residues. V was trimmed by 1 base and J by 2 bases, leaving 9 bases between them. CDR1 and CDR2 from the germline V gene are SGHVS and FQNEAQ.

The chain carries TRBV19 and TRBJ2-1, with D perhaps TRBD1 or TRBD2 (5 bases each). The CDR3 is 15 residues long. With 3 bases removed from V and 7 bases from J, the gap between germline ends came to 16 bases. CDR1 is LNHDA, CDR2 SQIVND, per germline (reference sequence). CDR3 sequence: CASSIRGTGRNEQFF. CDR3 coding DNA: TGTGCCAGTAGTATCCGGGGCACCGGTAGGAATGAGCAGTTCTTC.

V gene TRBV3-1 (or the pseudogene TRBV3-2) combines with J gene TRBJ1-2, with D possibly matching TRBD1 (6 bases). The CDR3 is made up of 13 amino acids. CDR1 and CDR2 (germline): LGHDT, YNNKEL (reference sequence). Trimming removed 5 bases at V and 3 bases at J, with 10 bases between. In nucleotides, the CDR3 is TGTGCCAGCAGCTCACAGGGCGACTATGGCTACACCTTC. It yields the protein CASSSQGDYGYTF.

The CDR3 nucleotides are TGTGCTAGTGGTTTGCTTCAGACAAGGGGCTACACCTTC. Encoded protein: CASGLLQTRGYTF. The V call is TRBV12-5, the J call TRBJ1-2; the D is unclear. The V gene lost 2 bases and the J gene lost 8 bases, with 12 bases spanning the gap. CDR1 and CDR2 from the germline V gene are LGHNT and FRNRAP. The CDR3 covers 13 residues.

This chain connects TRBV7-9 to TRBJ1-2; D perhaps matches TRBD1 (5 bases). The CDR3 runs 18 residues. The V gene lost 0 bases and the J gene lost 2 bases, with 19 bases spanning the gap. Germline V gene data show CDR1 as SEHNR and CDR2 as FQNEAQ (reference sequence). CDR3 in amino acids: CASSLAPLTGTGNYGYTF. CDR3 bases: TGTGCCAGCAGCTTAGCTCCACTCACCGGGACTGGGAACTATGGCTACACCTTC.

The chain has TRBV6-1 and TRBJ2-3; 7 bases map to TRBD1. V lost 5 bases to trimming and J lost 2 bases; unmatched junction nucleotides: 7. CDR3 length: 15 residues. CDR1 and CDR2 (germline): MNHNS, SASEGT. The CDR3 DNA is TGTGCCAGCAGTTCGCGGACAGGTATCACAGATACGCAGTATTTT. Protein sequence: CASSSRTGITDTQYF.

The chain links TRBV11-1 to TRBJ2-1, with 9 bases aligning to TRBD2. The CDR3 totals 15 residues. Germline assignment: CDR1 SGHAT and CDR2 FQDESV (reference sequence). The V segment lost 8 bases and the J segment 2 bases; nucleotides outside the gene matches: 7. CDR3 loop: CASSPSGGTYNEQFF. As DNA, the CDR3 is TGTGCCAGCTCCCCAAGCGGGGGGACCTACAATGAGCAGTTCTTC.

The CDR3 nucleotides are TGTGCCAGCAGTGACTCAATCGAGCGGGGGGTCACCGGGGAGCTGTTTTTT. Translating it yields CASSDSIERGVTGELFF. The genes are TRBV6-4 and TRBJ2-2; 9 bases fit TRBD2. V trimming: 0 bases; J trimming: 4 bases; junction bases outside the gene matches: 6. The CDR3 loop spans 17 amino acids. Germline loops: CDR1 MRHNA, CDR2 SNTAGT.